This is a list of T cell receptor beta chains from one sample in a study of regulatory T cells in long-lasting Graves disease. TCRdb used MiXCR to reprocess the multiplex PCR reads, holding one entry per CDR3 protein. Among roughly 430,000 distinct CDR3 sequences listed, roughly a fifth were seen once. The sample was peripheral blood mononuclear cells (PBMCs), taken when the disease was refractory, from a patient treated with antithyroid drugs. These receptors all stem from a female donor with Graves disease. CDR3s include the opening cysteine and the closing phenylalanine or tryptophan. The order of the fields is D gene, V gene, J gene, CDR3 protein. The D gene is left open where the match is weak.

-,TRBV19,TRBJ2-5,CASSMTGGPGGAETQYF
TRBD2,TRBV20-1,TRBJ2-5,CSASGRSQETQYF
TRBD2,TRBV30,TRBJ2-5,CAWSVEAGAGETQYF
TRBD2,TRBV5-1,TRBJ2-7,CASSLGGSDHEQYF
-,TRBV24-1,TRBJ2-2,CATSERQGLSNTGELFF
TRBD2,TRBV6-1,TRBJ2-7,CASSPTSGIPYEQYF
-,TRBV30,TRBJ2-5,CAWSVFGFGETQYF
-,TRBV7-2,TRBJ2-7,CASSLAETTSYEQYF
TRBD2,TRBV30,TRBJ2-7,CAWSRPWVGRKSYEQYF
-,TRBV4-2,TRBJ1-5,CASSQEEDSEYQPQHF
TRBD2,TRBV9,TRBJ2-7,CASSVGTRANEQYF
-,TRBV2,TRBJ2-2,CASTRGSTGELFF
-,TRBV28,TRBJ2-1,CATTTGSRQFF
-,TRBV29-1,TRBJ1-1,CSAGNRPITEAFF
TRBD1,TRBV28,TRBJ1-5,CASSTRTGRSGSNQPQHF
-,TRBV12-3/TRBV12-4,TRBJ1-6,CASSGRGHNSPLHF
-,TRBV27,TRBJ2-5,CASSLFRGETQYF
-,TRBV5-1,TRBJ1-1,CASRTRQRTEAFF
-,TRBV12-3/TRBV12-4,TRBJ1-4,CASSGDTTNEKLFF
-,TRBV7-9,TRBJ1-4,CASSPTGASYNEKLFF
-,TRBV19,TRBJ1-5,CASSPPGRGNQPQHF
-,TRBV3-1,TRBJ2-5,CASSQVNKVGETQYF
-,TRBV11-3,TRBJ2-1,CASSFDSHNEQFF
TRBD1,TRBV28,TRBJ1-2,CASSLRLEGAHGYTF
-,TRBV28,TRBJ2-3,CASSLIGRAGTDTQYF
TRBD1,TRBV28,TRBJ1-5,CASSNSGTGDGNQPQHF
-,TRBV15,TRBJ2-7,CATSESLGEQYF
-,TRBV2,TRBJ2-5,CASSVQGGGETQYF
-,TRBV6-1,TRBJ1-2,CASREFFGVQIYGYTF
-,TRBV10-1,TRBJ2-5,CASSHDPRGETQYF
-,TRBV29-1,TRBJ2-7,CSVETGTGSYEQYF
-,TRBV15,TRBJ1-1,CATSRDRAGGTEAFF
-,TRBV29-1,TRBJ1-4,CSVGGGQDPEKLFF
TRBD1,TRBV28,TRBJ1-5,CASTTWDSKNQPQHF
-,TRBV29-1,TRBJ2-5,CSARLGSETQYF
-,TRBV29-1,TRBJ2-5,CSVVMGETQYF
-,TRBV19,TRBJ1-5,CASSIDLRRAQHF
TRBD1,TRBV5-1,TRBJ2-7,CASSWKSPQGQSNSYEQYF
TRBD2,TRBV7-3,TRBJ2-2,CASSLAGANTGELFF
-,TRBV7-8,TRBJ1-5,CASSLGVGSLINQPQHF
-,TRBV7-8,TRBJ2-3,CASSSGDTDTQYF
-,TRBV28,TRBJ2-1,CASSLLPLGNEQFF
TRBD2,TRBV12-3/TRBV12-4,TRBJ2-5,CASSAEGTSGEETQYF
TRBD1,TRBV2,TRBJ1-2,CASSERTGVRGYTF